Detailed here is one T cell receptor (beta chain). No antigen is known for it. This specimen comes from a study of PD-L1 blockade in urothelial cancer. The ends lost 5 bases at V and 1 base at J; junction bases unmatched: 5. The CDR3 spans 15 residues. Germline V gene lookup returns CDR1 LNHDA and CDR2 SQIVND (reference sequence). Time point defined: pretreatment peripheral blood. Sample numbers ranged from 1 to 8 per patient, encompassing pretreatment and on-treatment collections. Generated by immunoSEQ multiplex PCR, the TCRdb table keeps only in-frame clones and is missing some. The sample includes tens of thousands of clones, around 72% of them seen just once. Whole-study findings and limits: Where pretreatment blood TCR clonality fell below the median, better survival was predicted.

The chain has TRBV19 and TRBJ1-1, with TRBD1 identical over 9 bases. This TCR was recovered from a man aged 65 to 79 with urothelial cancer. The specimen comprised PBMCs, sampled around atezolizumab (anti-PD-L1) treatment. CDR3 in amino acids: CASSFTGGRNTEAFF. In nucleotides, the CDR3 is TGTGCCAGTAGTTTCACAGGGGGCAGGAACACTGAAGCTTTCTTT.